These 23 T cell receptor beta chains originate from one sample sequenced in a study of identical twins. TCRdb passed the 5' RACE reads through MiXCR, listing each CDR3 protein once. The repertoire has under 350,000 distinct CDR3 sequences, less than 9.5% of them found once; the top ten carry about 7.1%. The sample was also linked to a second study, of yellow fever vaccine responses in identical twins.

The sample taken for sequencing was CD8+ T cells sorted from blood. All receptors come from a woman aged 18-29 years in good health.

This clonotype was seen ten or more times. This sequence joins TRBV6-4 and TRBJ2-2, with a tentative D call TRBD2 (5 bases). V lost 0 bases and J 5 bases, leaving 10 bases between the germline ends. Germline loops: CDR1 MRHNA, CDR2 SNTAGT. The CDR3 covers 15 residues. The CDR3 protein is CASSDSRDWTGELFF. CDR3 coding DNA: TGTGCCAGCAGTGACTCCCGGGATTGGACCGGGGAGCTGTTTTTT.

This clonotype was counted only a few times. The V and J genes are TRBV18 and TRBJ2-1; TRBD2 agrees at 15 bases. The germline gives CDR1 KGHSH, CDR2 LQKENI. V shed 4 bases, J shed 6 bases, and the junction held 10 bases outside the gene matches. The CDR3 extends over 18 amino acids. Written as DNA, the CDR3 is TGTGCCAGCTCACTTCCCGGGACTAGCGGGGGGCTCTTCAATGAGCAGTTCTTC. It encodes CASSLPGTSGGLFNEQFF.

This clonotype was counted many times. The genes are TRBV4-1 and TRBJ2-7; D remains ambiguous. Germline CDR1 and CDR2: MGHRA and YSYEKL. The CDR3 has 13 amino acids. V was shortened by 0 bases and J by 4 bases, with 7 bases between the two germline ends. This CDR3 is CASSQDVGYEQYF. CDR3 DNA: TGCGCCAGCAGCCAAGACGTTGGATACGAGCAGTACTTC.

The chain joins TRBV20-1 to TRBJ2-1, with D tentatively TRBD2 (5 bases). The CDR3 spans 12 residues. V was cut by 0 bases and J by 10 bases, with 10 bases left in between. Germline V gene data show CDR1 as DFQATT and CDR2 as SNEGSKA (reference sequence). The CDR3 DNA reads TGCAGTGCTAGAGAACAAGAGCGGGAGCAGTTCTTC. This codes for CSAREQEREQFF.

This clonotype was seen a few times. This rearrangement joins TRBV11-1 to TRBJ1-4; 9 bases align to TRBD1. Germline V gene data show CDR1 as SGHAT and CDR2 as FQDESV (reference sequence). The V gene end was trimmed by 3 bases and the J gene end by 3 bases; junction bases not matched to a gene: 20. This CDR3 comprises 21 residues. CDR3 nucleotide sequence: TGTGCCAGCAGCTTCCGGCCGGGACAGGGAAGAGGAGGGTTTGCTAATGAAAAACTGTTTTTT. It yields the protein CASSFRPGQGRGGFANEKLFF.

This clonotype occurred a few times. The chain recombines TRBV7-9 with TRBJ2-2, with 9 positions matching TRBD1. Germline values: CDR1 SEHNR, CDR2 FQNEAQ (reference sequence). The CDR3 extends over 15 amino acids. J lost 5 bases, V lost 3 bases, and 4 bases had no gene match. In DNA, the CDR3 is TGTGCCAGCAGCTTGCAACAGGGGGCAACCGGGGAGCTGTTTTTT. It specifies CASSLQQGATGELFF.

This chain connects TRBV28 to TRBJ2-2; D possibly uses TRBD1 or TRBD2 (5 bases each). V dropped 0 bases and J dropped 3 bases, with 14 bases sitting between them. The CDR3 sequence is 17 residues long. Germline CDR1 is MDHEN and CDR2 is SYDVKM. The CDR3 sequence is CASSLWTGQGHTGELFF. In DNA, the CDR3 is TGTGCCAGCAGTTTATGGACCGGGCAGGGACACACCGGGGAGCTGTTTTTT. The complete variable domain, with remaining parts taken from reference TRBV28 and TRBJ2-2, reads DVKVTQSSRYLVKRTGEKVFLECVQDMDHENMFWYRQDPGLGLRLIYFSYDVKMKEKGDIPEGYSVSREKKERFSLILESASTNQTSMYLCASSLWTGQGHTGELFFGEGSRLTVL.

Ten or more counts support this clonotype. The V and J genes are TRBV3-1 and TRBJ1-3; D ambiguous. Trimming took 1 base from V and 0 from J, leaving 10 bases between them. CDR1 is LGHDT, CDR2 YNNKEL, per germline (reference sequence). CDR3 length equals 16 residues. In DNA form, the CDR3 reads TGTGCCAGCAGCCAAGGGTCCTCAGACTCTGGAAACACCATATATTTT. It translates to CASSQGSSDSGNTIYF.

V and J are TRBV6-6 and TRBJ2-1, with no clear D. Germline assignment: CDR1 MNHNY and CDR2 SVGAGI (reference sequence). This CDR3 contains 12 residues. Trimming pared 6 bases from V and 5 bases from J, leaving 8 bases between. The CDR3 DNA reads TGTGCCAGCAGACTCCCCGACAATGAGCAGTTCTTC. This codes for CASRLPDNEQFF.

This clonotype was seen a few times. The chain combines TRBV27 with TRBJ1-4, with D maybe TRBD1 (6 bases). Germline lookup yields CDR1 MNHEY and CDR2 SMNVEV (reference sequence). The CDR3 is made up of 15 amino acids. The V gene lost 3 bases and the J gene lost 8 bases, with 16 bases spanning the gap. CDR3 sequence: CASSLGAGEGEKLFF. DNA for the CDR3: TGTGCCAGCAGTTTGGGGGCAGGGGAAGGGGAAAAACTGTTTTTT.

The chain couples TRBV3-1 to TRBJ2-3; D ambiguous. There are 15 residues in the CDR3. Trimming took off 0 bases at V and 2 bases at J, with 9 bases between the two ends. Per the germline V gene, CDR1 is LGHDT and CDR2 is YNNKEL (reference sequence). The CDR3 DNA reads TGTGCCAGCAGCCAAGAGGACCCCATCACAGATACGCAGTATTTT. Encoded protein: CASSQEDPITDTQYF.

This clonotype was seen a few times. The gene calls are TRBV6-2 or TRBV6-3 and TRBJ2-6; perhaps TRBD1 as D (5 bases). The germline CDR1 and CDR2 sequences are MNHEY and SVGEGT. The CDR3 has 15 amino acids. V lost 2 bases, J lost 4 bases, and 9 bases lay in between. The CDR3 DNA is TGTGCCAGCAGTTACAGGGGTGCAGGGGCCAACGTCCTGACTTTC. Amino acid sequence: CASSYRGAGANVLTF.

The CDR3 DNA follows: TGTGCCAGCAGTTTTAGAACAGTTGGTGACGAAGCTTTCTTT. Translation gives CASSFRTVGDEAFF. V and J are TRBV27 and TRBJ1-1; D is uncertain. Trimming took off 3 bases at V and 8 bases at J, with 16 bases between the two ends. The CDR3 is 14 residues long. Germline assignment: CDR1 MNHEY and CDR2 SMNVEV (reference sequence).

The CDR3 loop is CASNLPGLAGRMYEQYF. DNA of the CDR3: TGTGCCAGCAACCTTCCGGGACTAGCGGGAAGGATGTACGAGCAGTACTTC. The V gene is TRBV5-8, the J gene TRBJ2-7; 13 bases line up with TRBD2. V trimming: 6 bases; J trimming: 4 bases; junction bases outside the gene matches: 13. Per the germline V gene, CDR1 is SGHTS and CDR2 is YDEGEE. CDR3 size: 17 residues.

As for this clonotype: As the CDR3 is not closed by the conserved phenylalanine or tryptophan, this likely results from a read error. This chain links TRBV25-1 with TRBJ1-5; D is undetermined. The CDR3 runs 13 residues. Deletions cut 2 bases from V and 7 bases from J, with 9 bases between. The germline V gene has CDR1 MGHDK and CDR2 SYGVNS. The CDR3 spells CASSEGYGQPQHS. As DNA, the CDR3 is TGTGCCAGCAGTGAAGGATATGGACAGCCCCAGCATTCT.

This clonotype has a handful of counts. This rearrangement joins TRBV5-1 to TRBJ2-7; TRBD2 matches at 8 bases. Germline CDR1 SGHRS, CDR2 YFSETQ. The CDR3 has 17 amino acids. With 4 bases clipped from V and 0 bases from J, the junction kept 12 bases outside the gene matches. The CDR3 sequence is CASSPPGAGGLSYEQYF. In DNA, the CDR3 is TGCGCCAGCAGCCCCCCGGGGGCGGGGGGCCTCTCCTACGAGCAGTACTTC.

In this sample, this clonotype turned up a few times. The chain links TRBV27 to TRBJ2-7; 14 bases are shared with TRBD2. CDR3 length equals 15 residues. The germline V gene has CDR1 MNHEY and CDR2 SMNVEV (reference sequence). Trimming cost V 4 bases and J 5 bases; bases outside gene matches: 4. This CDR3 is CASSSRLAGGNEQYF. CDR3 in DNA: TGTGCCAGCAGTTCGAGACTAGCGGGAGGGAACGAGCAGTACTTC.

J is TRBJ2-5 and V is TRBV5-1; D remains ambiguous. Trimming stripped 0 bases from V and 5 bases from J, with 8 bases between. Per the germline V gene, CDR1 is SGHRS and CDR2 is YFSETQ. This CDR3 spans 13 amino acids. CDR3 amino acids: CASSLVTLETQYF. The CDR3 DNA sequence: TGCGCCAGCAGCTTGGTAACGTTGGAGACCCAGTACTTC. Based on the CDR3 plus reference TRBV5-1 and TRBJ2-5, the full variable domain is KAGVTQTPRYLIKTRGQQVTLSCSPISGHRSVSWYQQTPGQGLQFLFEYFSETQRNKGNFPGRFSGRQFSNSRSEMNVSTLELGDSALYLCASSLVTLETQYFGPGTRLLVL.

With regard to this clonotype: A junction end diverges from the germline sequence, so it may reflect a read error. The chain combines TRBV7-7 with TRBJ2-2, with TRBD1 as a possible D gene (5 bases). There are 15 residues in the CDR3. CDR1 SSHAT and CDR2 FNYEAQ come from the germline V gene (reference sequence). CDR3 loop: CASSFSQEGTGELFF. CDR3 nucleotides: TGTGCTAGCAGCTTCTCACAGGAAGGCACCGGGGAGCTGTTTTTT. Filled out from reference TRBV7-7 and TRBJ2-2, the complete variable domain reads GAGVSQSPRYKVTKRGQDVTLRCDPISSHATLYWYQQALGQGPEFLTYFNYEAQPDKSGLPSDRFSAERPEGSISTLTIQRTEQRDSAMYRCASSFSQEGTGELFFGEGSRLTVL.

Ten or more counts support this clonotype. V is TRBV5-1 and J is TRBJ1-1, with TRBD1 identical over 9 bases. V trimming: 3 bases; J trimming: 2 bases; junction bases outside the gene matches: 11. The CDR3 length is 17 residues. CDR1 is SGHRS, CDR2 YFSETQ, per germline. Here the CDR3 reads CASSWTDRGFSNTEAFF. CDR3 coding DNA: TGCGCCAGCAGCTGGACGGACAGGGGTTTTTCAAACACTGAAGCTTTCTTT.

In DNA, the CDR3 is TGCAGTGCTAGTAGGGGGGACACCGATCAGCCCCAGCATTTT. Translating it yields CSASRGDTDQPQHF. J is TRBJ1-5 and V is TRBV20-1; TRBD1 is a possible D gene (6 bases). V was clipped by 3 bases and J by 5 bases, with 14 bases between them. The germline V gene has CDR1 DFQATT and CDR2 SNEGSKA (reference sequence). The CDR3 spans 14 residues.

This clonotype has only a few counts. The V call is TRBV6-1, the J call TRBJ2-3; weak D call: TRBD2 (5 bases). The CDR3 has 14 residues. Germline-derived CDR1 and CDR2 are MNHNS and SASEGT. V was clipped by 5 bases and J by 6 bases, with 15 bases between them. CDR3 bases: TGTGCCAGCAGTCCCGGTTTAGCGTCTGATACGCAGTATTTT. It is translated as CASSPGLASDTQYF.

This clonotype was seen a handful of times. The chain carries TRBV5-6 and TRBJ1-2; the D gene is possibly TRBD1 (5 bases). Germline V CDR1 and CDR2: SGHDT, YYEEEE. CDR3 length: 13 residues. Trimming removed 3 bases from V and 8 bases from J, with 14 bases in between. CDR3 nucleotides: TGTGCCAGCAGCTCCAGGGCCCACGGGGGCTACACCTTC. It yields the protein CASSSRAHGGYTF.